The source of this T cell receptor (beta chain) is a study of blood T cell repertoires in COVID-19. Overall study context: COVID-19 samples collected from the United States, Italy and Spain covered acute and convalescent phases.

Germline V gene data show CDR1 as SEHNR and CDR2 as FQNEAQ (reference sequence). The germline V and J ends were trimmed by 6 bases and 2 bases, with 10 bases remaining between them. The CDR3 has 13 residues. Using immunoSEQ multiplex PCR, the repertoire was profiled, and TCRdb retains in-frame clones only, with some absent. The sample has 200,000 to 250,000 clones, around four fifths seen once. The V and J genes are TRBV7-9 and TRBJ1-1; perhaps TRBD1 as D (5 bases). The sample comprised peripheral blood. This sequence was found in a woman older than 75 with acute or convalescent COVID-19. This chain's CDR3 is CASRPTGNTEAFF. The CDR3 DNA is TGTGCCAGCAGGCCTACAGGAAACACTGAAGCTTTCTTT. Complete variable domain (other parts from reference TRBV7-9 and TRBJ1-1): DTGVSQNPRHKITKRGQNVTFRCDPISEHNRLYWYRQTLGQGPEFLTYFQNEAQLEKSRLLSDRFSAERPKGSFSTLEIQRTEQGDSAMYLCASRPTGNTEAFFGQGTRLTVV.